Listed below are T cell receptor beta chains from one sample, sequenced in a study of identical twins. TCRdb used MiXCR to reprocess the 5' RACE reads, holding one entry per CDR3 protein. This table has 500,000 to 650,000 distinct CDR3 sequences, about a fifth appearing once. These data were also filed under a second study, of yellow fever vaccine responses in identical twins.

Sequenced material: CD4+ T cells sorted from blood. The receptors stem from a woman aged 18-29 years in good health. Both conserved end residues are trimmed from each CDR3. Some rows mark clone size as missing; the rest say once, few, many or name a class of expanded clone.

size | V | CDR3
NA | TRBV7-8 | ASSLMAWGVNSPLH
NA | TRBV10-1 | ASSEYPRERQF
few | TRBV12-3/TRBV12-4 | ASRNTNTGELF
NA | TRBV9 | ASSAGLRGSYNEQF
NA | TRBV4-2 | ASSEQKGAYEQY
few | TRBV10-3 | AIRPLAGGNEQF
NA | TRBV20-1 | SARRDRVRVAAAETQY
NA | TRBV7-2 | ASSRGQINQPQH
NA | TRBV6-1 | ASRRGTGTGELF
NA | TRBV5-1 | ASSLVLAGSTGELF
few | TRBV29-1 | SVARQSSYNEQF
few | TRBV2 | ASSEELAQETQY
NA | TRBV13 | ASSFATATSGTYEQY
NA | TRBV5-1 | ASSTQTTGTGADTQY
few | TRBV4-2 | ASSQRALAGGSYEQY
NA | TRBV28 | ASHQGALTGANVLT
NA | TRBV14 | ASSQAGVGYT
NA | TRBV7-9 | VSSLLRQGETQY
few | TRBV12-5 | ASGFSPPGLAGVRFNTGELF
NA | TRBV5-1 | ASSLRASRETNNEQF
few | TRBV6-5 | ASSYGLAKGVTDTQY
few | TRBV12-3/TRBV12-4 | ASSSREGGQPQH
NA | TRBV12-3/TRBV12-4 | ASSLRRQGDTEAF
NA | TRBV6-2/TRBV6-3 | ASSWMVGNTEAF
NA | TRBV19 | ASRTPRERFSYEQY
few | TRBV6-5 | ASSYPRGAGAGTDTQY
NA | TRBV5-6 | ASSMDRGAYNYGYT